Listed below are T cell receptor beta chains from one sample, sequenced in a study of CXCR3-negative and CXCR3-positive naive CD8 T cells. With the 5' RACE reads reprocessed, TCRdb shows one record per CDR3 protein and no DNA. The listing records approximately 100,000 distinct CDR3 sequences. The specimen was naive CXCR3+ CD8+ T cells from blood. These receptors originate from a human donor in good health. Some clones in this sample may be carry-over from other donors' samples. Each CDR3 is given with its conserved first and last residue.

j_call cdr3_length v_call cdr3_aa
TRBJ2-7 12 TRBV7-9 CASRREKYEQYF
TRBJ2-7 12 TRBV20-1 CSASMVSYEQYF
TRBJ2-3 14 TRBV29-1 CSARGGSSPDTQYF
TRBJ2-5 15 TRBV18 CASSPWGEQQETQYF
TRBJ2-2 14 TRBV25-1 CASSEQGWTGELFF
TRBJ2-3 13 TRBV14 CASSWTGGDTQYF
TRBJ2-7 14 TRBV13 CASSALQGVYEQYF
TRBJ2-1 12 TRBV24-1 CATTRPYNEQFF
TRBJ1-1 16 TRBV6-6 CASSQPTQTVTFEAFF
TRBJ2-5 12 TRBV7-2 CASSRWEETQYF
TRBJ2-5 15 TRBV18 CASSPPQSGEETQYF
TRBJ2-1 13 TRBV7-3 CASSFGPGNEQFF
TRBJ2-7 14 TRBV29-1 CSVEPGQDAYEQYF
TRBJ2-5 15 TRBV7-6 CASSWRTRAEETQYF
TRBJ2-1 14 TRBV27 CASKLAGAYNEQFF
TRBJ2-5 15 TRBV13 CASSLAGGTQETQYF